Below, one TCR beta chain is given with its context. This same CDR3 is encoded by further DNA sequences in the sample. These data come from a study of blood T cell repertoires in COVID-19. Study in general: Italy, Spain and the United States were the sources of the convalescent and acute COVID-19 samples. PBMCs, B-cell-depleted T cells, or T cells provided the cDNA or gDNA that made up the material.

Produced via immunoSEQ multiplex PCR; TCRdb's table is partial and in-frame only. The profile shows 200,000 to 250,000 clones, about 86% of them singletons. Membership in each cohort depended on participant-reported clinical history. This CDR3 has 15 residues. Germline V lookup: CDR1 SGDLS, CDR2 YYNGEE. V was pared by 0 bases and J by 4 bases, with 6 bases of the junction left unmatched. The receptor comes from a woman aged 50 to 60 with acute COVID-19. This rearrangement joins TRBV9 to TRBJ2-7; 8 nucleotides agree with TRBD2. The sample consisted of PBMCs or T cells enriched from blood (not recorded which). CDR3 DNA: TGTGCCAGCAGCGTAGGGGGGAGCGGGAGTTACGAGCAGTACTTC. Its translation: CASSVGGSGSYEQYF.